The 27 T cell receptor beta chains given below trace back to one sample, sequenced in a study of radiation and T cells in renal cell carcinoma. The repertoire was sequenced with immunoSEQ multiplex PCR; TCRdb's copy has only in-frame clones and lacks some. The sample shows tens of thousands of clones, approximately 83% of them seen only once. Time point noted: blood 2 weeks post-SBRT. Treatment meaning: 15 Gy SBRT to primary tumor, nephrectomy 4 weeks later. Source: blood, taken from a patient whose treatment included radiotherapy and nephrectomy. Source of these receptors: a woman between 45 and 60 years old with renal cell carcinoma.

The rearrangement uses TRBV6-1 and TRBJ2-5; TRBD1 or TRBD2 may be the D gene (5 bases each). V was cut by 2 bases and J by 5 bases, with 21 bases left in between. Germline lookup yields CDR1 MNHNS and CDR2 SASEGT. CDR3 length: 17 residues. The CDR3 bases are TGTGCCAGCAGTGAAATTATGGGACGCCCTATAGGGGAGACCCAGTACTTC. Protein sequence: CASSEIMGRPIGETQYF.

CDR3 sequence: CASSSTRLAPTDTQYF. The DNA for the CDR3 is TGTGCCAGCAGTTCCACACGACTAGCGCCAACAGATACGCAGTATTTT. The rearrangement links TRBV27 to TRBJ2-3; 8 nucleotides align to TRBD2. The ends lost 4 bases at V and 3 bases at J; junction bases unmatched: 9. The CDR3 spans 16 residues. Germline V gives CDR1 MNHEY, CDR2 SMNVEV (reference sequence).

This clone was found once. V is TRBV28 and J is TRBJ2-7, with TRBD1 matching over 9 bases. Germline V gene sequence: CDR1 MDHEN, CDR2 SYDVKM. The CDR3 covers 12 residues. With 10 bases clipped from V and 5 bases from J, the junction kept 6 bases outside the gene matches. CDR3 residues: CATGTGSHEQYF. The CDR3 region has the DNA TGTGCCACCGGGACAGGGTCCCACGAGCAGTACTTC.

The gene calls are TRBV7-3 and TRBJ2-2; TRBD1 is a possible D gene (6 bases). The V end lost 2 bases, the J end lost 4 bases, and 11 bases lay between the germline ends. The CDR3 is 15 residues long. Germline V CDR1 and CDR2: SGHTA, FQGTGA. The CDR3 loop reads CASSLGRQATGELFF. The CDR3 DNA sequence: TGTGCCAGCAGCTTAGGCAGACAGGCCACCGGGGAGCTGTTTTTT. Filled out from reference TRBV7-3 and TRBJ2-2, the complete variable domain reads GAGVSQTPSNKVTEKGKYVELRCDPISGHTALYWYRQSLGQGPEFLIYFQGTGAADDSGLPNDRFFAVRPEGSVSTLKIQRTERGDSAVYLCASSLGRQATGELFFGEGSRLTVL.

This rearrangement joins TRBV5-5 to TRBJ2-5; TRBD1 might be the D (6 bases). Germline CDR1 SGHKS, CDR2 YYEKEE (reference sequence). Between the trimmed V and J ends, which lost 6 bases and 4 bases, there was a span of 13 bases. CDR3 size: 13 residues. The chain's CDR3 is CASNLQGRETQYF. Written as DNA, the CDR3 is TGTGCCAGCAACCTGCAGGGGCGAGAGACCCAGTACTTC. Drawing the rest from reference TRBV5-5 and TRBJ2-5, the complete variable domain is DAGVTQSPTHLIKTRGQQVTLRCSPISGHKSVSWYQQVLGQGPQFIFQYYEKEERGRGNFPDRFSARQFPNYSSELNVNALLLGDSALYLCASNLQGRETQYFGPGTRLLVL.

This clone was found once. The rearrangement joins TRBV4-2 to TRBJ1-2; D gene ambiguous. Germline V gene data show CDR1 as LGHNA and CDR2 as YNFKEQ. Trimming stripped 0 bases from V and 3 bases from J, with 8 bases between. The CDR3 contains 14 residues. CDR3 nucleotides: TGTGCCAGCAGCCAAGATGAGGGTTACTATGGCTACACCTTC. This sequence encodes CASSQDEGYYGYTF.

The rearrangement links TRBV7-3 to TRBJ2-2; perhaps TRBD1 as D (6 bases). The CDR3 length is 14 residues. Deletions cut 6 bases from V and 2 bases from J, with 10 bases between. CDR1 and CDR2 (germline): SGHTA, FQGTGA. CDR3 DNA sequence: TGTGCCAGCAGTCGGGACATTAACACCGGGGAGCTGTTTTTT. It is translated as CASSRDINTGELFF.

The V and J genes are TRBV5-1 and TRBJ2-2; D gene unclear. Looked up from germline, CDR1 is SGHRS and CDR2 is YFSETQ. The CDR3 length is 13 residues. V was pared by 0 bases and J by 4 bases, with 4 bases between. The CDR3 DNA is TGCGCCAGCAGCTTGGGATCCACCGGGGAGCTGTTTTTT. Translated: CASSLGSTGELFF.

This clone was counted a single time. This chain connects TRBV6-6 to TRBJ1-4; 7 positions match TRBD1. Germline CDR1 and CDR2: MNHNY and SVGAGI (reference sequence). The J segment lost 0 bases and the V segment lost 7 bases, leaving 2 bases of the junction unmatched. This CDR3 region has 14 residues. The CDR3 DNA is TGTGCCAGCACCACAGGGGCAACTAATGAAAAACTGTTTTTT. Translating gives CASTTGATNEKLFF.

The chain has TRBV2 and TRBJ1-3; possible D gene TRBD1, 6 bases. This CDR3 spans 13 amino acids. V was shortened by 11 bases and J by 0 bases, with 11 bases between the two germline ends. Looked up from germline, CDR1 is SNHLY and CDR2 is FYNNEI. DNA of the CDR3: TGTGCCTCAGGGGCAAGCTCTGGAAACACCATATATTTT. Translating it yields CASGASSGNTIYF.

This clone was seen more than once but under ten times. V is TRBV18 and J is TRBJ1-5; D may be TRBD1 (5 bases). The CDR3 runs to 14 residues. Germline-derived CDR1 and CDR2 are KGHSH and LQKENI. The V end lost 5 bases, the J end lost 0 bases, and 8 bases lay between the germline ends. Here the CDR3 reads CASSKTDSNQPQHF. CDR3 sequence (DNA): TGTGCCAGCTCAAAGACAGATAGCAATCAGCCCCAGCATTTT. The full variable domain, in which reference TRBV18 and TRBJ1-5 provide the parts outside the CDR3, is NAGVMQNPRHLVRRRGQEARLRCSPMKGHSHVYWYRQLPEEGLKFMVYLQKENIIDESGMPKERFSAEFPKEGPSILRIQQVVRGDSAAYFCASSKTDSNQPQHFGDGTRLSIL.

CDR3 nucleotide sequence: TGTGCCAGCAGTTTCCAACTAGCGGCGTCTGGGGCGCAGTACTTC. Protein: CASSFQLAASGAQYF. The rearrangement uses TRBV27 and TRBJ2-7, with 8 bases identical to TRBD2. Unmatched junction bases numbered 13, after V lost 3 bases and J lost 9 bases. CDR1 and CDR2 from the germline V gene are MNHEY and SMNVEV (reference sequence). CDR3 length equals 15 residues.

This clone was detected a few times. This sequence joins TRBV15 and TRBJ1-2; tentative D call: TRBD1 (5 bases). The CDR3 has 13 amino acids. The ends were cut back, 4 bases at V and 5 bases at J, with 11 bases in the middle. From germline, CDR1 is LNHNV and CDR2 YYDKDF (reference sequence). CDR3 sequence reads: CATSMGRWYGYTF. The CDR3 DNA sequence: TGTGCCACCAGCATGGGGCGTTGGTATGGCTACACCTTC.

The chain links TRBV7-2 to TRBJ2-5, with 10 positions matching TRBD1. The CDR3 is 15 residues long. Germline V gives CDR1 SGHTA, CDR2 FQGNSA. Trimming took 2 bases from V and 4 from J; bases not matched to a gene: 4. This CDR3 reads CASSLLWDRGETQYF. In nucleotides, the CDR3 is TGTGCCAGCAGCTTATTATGGGACAGGGGAGAGACCCAGTACTTC.

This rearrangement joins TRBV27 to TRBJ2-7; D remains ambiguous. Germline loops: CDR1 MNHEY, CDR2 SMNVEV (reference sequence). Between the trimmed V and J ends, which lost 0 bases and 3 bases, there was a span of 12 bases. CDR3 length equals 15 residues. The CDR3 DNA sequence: TGTGCCAGCAGTTTATCGACCCGAATACGCTACGAGCAGTACTTC. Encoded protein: CASSLSTRIRYEQYF.

CDR3 nucleotide sequence: TGTGCCATCAAAGGGACAGAGAACTACGAGCAGTACTTC. It encodes CAIKGTENYEQYF. This chain links TRBV10-3 with TRBJ2-7, with 7 bases fitting TRBD1. The CDR3 totals 13 residues. V trimming: 7 bases; J trimming: 3 bases; junction bases outside the gene matches: 6. Per germline, CDR1 ENHRY and CDR2 SYGVKD.

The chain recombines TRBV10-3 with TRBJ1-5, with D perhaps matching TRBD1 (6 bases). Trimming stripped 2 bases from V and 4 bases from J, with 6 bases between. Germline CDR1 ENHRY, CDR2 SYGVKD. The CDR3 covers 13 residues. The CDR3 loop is CAISEDRNQPQHF. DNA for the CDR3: TGTGCCATCAGTGAGGACAGGAATCAGCCCCAGCATTTT.

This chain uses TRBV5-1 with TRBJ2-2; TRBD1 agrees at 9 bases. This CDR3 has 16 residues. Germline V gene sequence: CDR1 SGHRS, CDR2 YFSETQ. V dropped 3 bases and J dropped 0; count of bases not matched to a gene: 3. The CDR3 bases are TGCGCCAGCAGCTGGACAGGGGCCGCGAACACCGGGGAGCTGTTTTTT. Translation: CASSWTGAANTGELFF.

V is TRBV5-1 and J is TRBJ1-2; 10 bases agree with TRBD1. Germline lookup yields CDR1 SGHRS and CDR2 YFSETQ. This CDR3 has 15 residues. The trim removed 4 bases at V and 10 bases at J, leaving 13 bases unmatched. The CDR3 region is CASSQGTGDSSVYTF. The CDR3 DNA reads TGCGCCAGCAGCCAGGGGACAGGGGATTCCTCTGTCTACACCTTC.

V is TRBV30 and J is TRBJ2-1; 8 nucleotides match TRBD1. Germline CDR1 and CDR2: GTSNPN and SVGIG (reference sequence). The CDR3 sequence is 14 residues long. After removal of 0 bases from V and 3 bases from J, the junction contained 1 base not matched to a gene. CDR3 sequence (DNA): TGTGCCTGGAGTGTACAGGGGGGCTACAATGAGCAGTTCTTC. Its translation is CAWSVQGGYNEQFF.

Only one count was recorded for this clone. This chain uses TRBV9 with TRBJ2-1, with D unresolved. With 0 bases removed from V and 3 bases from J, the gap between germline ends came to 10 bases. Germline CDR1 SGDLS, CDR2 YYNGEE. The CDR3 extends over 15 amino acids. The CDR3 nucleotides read TGTGCCAGCAGCGTAGAGGGCGCCATCTACAATGAGCAGTTCTTC. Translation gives CASSVEGAIYNEQFF.

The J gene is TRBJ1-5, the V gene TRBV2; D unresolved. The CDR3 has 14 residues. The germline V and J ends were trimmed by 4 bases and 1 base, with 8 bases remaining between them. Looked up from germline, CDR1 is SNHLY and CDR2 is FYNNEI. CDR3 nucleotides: TGTGCCAGCAGTGCGCGTAGGAGCAATCAGCCCCAGCATTTT. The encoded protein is CASSARRSNQPQHF.

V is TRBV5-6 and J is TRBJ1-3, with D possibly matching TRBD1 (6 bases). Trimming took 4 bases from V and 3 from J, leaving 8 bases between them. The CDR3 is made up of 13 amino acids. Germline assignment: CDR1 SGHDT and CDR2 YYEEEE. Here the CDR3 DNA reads TGTGCCAGCAGCGCAGGGGTTGGAAACACCATATATTTT. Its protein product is CASSAGVGNTIYF. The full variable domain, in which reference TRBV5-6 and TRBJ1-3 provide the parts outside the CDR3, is DAGVTQSPTHLIKTRGQQVTLRCSPKSGHDTVSWYQQALGQGPQFIFQYYEEEERQRGNFPDRFSGHQFPNYSSELNVNALLLGDSALYLCASSAGVGNTIYFGEGSWLTVV.

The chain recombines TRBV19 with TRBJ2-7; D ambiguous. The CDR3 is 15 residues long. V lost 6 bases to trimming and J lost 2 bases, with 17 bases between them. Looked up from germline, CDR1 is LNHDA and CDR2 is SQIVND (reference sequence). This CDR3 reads CASSLPIGQAYEQYF. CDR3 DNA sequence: TGTGCCAGTAGCCTCCCTATAGGGCAGGCCTACGAGCAGTACTTC.

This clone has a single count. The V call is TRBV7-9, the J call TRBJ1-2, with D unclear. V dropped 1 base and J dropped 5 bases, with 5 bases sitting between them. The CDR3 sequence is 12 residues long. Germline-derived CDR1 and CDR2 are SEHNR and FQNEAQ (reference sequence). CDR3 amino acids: CASSLDTYGYTF. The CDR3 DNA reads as TGTGCCAGCAGCTTAGACACATATGGCTACACCTTC.

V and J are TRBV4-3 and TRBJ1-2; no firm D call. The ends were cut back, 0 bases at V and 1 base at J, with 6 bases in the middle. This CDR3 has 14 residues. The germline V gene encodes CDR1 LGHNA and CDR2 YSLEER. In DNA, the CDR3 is TGCGCCAGCAGCCAAGAAACAGTTAACTATGGCTACACCTTC. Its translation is CASSQETVNYGYTF.

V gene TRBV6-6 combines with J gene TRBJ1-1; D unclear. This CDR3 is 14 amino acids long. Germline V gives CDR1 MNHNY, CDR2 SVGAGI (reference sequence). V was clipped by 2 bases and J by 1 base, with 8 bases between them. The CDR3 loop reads CASSYGVGNTEAFF. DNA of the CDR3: TGTGCCAGCAGTTACGGCGTAGGGAACACTGAAGCTTTCTTT.